The table lists the clone carrying this T cell receptor beta chain with many counts. The antigen is undetermined. This specimen comes from a study of breast tumors, draining lymph nodes, adjacent tissues. General study points: That most tumor T cells come from lymph nodes remained unproven.

TCRdb re-analysed the multiplex PCR reads in MiXCR, keeping a single row per CDR3 protein. The repertoire includes approximately 300,000 distinct CDR3 sequences, about 30% of them detected once, and under 1.2% sits in the top ten. This CDR3 has 16 residues. Trimming took 3 bases from V and 3 from J, leaving 18 bases between them. Looked up from germline, CDR1 is DFQATT and CDR2 is SNEGSKA (reference sequence). The lymph nodes were axillary draining lymph nodes from breast cancer patients. V usage is TRBV20-1 and J usage is TRBJ1-5, with D unresolved. The sequence derives from a female donor with breast cancer. Some clones in this sample may be carry-over from other donors' samples. Sequenced: axillary lymph node tissue. CDR3 nucleotide sequence: TGCAGTGCTAGGGGCCGGGCCGCACCCCACAATCAGCCCCAGCATTTT. Amino acids: CSARGRAAPHNQPQHF.